Sequencing of this T cell receptor beta chain was carried out in a study of blood T cell repertoires in COVID-19. Study-level information: Spain, Italy and the United States supplied samples that represented acute and convalescent COVID-19. Sample material is recorded as cDNA or gDNA derived from T cells, B-cell-depleted T cells, or PBMCs.

Per the study methods: Amplification with reference gene primers provided the estimates of nucleated cell counts. Assay used: immunoSEQ multiplex PCR; TCRdb lists only in-frame clones, some missing. That table supplies the V and J calls and clone size; D and trimming were determined from the DNA. The top ten hold around 6% of the sample, which has under 90,000 clones, around 79% seen once. CDR1 is SGDLS, CDR2 YYNGEE, per germline. Trimming removed 0 bases at V and 8 bases at J, with 11 bases between. The CDR3 extends over 13 amino acids. This receptor was identified in a man aged 45-60 years with active or convalescent COVID-19. The sequenced material came from peripheral blood. This rearrangement joins TRBV9 to TRBJ1-2; D is possibly TRBD1 (6 bases). In DNA form, the CDR3 reads TGTGCCAGCAGCGTAGGAGGGGACAACGGCTACACCTTC. It encodes CASSVGGDNGYTF. The variable domain in full, completed from reference TRBV9 and TRBJ1-2, reads DSGVTQTPKHLITATGQRVTLRCSPRSGDLSVYWYQQSLDQGLQFLIQYYNGEERAKGNILERFSAQQFPDLHSELNLSSLELGDSALYFCASSVGGDNGYTFGSGTRLTVV.